This T cell receptor (beta chain) originates from a study of post-analysis software for immune sequencing data. Study-wide background: In terms of disease course, relapsing-remitting, secondary progressive and progressive-relapsing multiple sclerosis were included. Study conclusions and caveats: When compared against controls, multiple sclerosis patients showed significantly lower normalized Chao1 diversity. Five TRBV segments (TRBV5-6, TRBV5-1 and TRBV20-1 among them) occurred more frequently in patients than in controls.

Presence of unique molecular identifiers characterized the TCR beta cDNA libraries. TCRdb reprocessed the PCR reads via MiXCR and lists one record per CDR3 protein. The table lists some 800,000 distinct CDR3 sequences, under 60% of them singletons, with approximately 5% in the top ten. This clonotype showed up just a few times. Its antigen is unknown. Germline lookup yields CDR1 DFQATT and CDR2 SNEGSKA (reference sequence). CDR3 length equals 16 residues. Material: blood. The TCR sequence derives from a girl aged 5-17 years with multiple sclerosis. The V and J genes are TRBV20-1 and TRBJ2-7; 8 bases align to TRBD2. The J call may not be correct, given that the DNA end is closer to TRBJ2-5. The CDR3 region is CSARGLREAMWETQYF. For the CDR3, the DNA is TGCAGTGCTAGAGGCCTGCGGGAGGCCATGTGGGAGACCCAGTACTTC.